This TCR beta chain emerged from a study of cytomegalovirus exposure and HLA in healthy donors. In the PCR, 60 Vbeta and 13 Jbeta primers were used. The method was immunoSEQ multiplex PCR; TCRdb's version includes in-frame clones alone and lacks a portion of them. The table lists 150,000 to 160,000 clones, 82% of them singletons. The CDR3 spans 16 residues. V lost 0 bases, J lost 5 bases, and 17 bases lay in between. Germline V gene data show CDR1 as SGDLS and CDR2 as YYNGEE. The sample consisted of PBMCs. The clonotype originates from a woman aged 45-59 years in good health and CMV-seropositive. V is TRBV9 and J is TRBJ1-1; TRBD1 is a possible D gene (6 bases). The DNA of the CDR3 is TGTGCCAGCAGCGTAGATGGGGGCCGCCTTTTTACTGAAGCTTTCTTT. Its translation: CASSVDGGRLFTEAFF.